This T cell receptor (beta chain) is from a study of cytomegalovirus exposure and HLA in healthy donors. Background on the study: The same platform was used for the 120 validation repertoires and the 600 to 700 first-cohort repertoires, a later analysis reported.

Sequencing was performed with immunoSEQ multiplex PCR; in TCRdb, only in-frame clones are kept and a portion is missing. There are fewer than 200,000 clones in the sample; less than 85% occur only once, and about 15% lies in the top ten. Study-level results: Specificity of a few CMV-associated chains for CMV antigens was verified in vitro. The listing of roughly 160 TCR beta chains classed them as cytomegalovirus-associated.

Comment on this clone: Its target is not known.

The donors were members of the approximately 120-subject validation cohort (separate from the roughly 670-subject first cohort). Sequencing input: PBMCs. The sequence was collected from a young man in good health and CMV-seropositive.

CDR3 DNA sequence: TGCGCCAGCAGCTTCAACGGCCAAGAGACCCAGTACTTC. Translation gives CASSFNGQETQYF. The chain employs TRBV5-1 and TRBJ2-5; D remains ambiguous. The CDR3 is made up of 13 amino acids. CDR1 and CDR2 (germline): SGHRS, YFSETQ. With 2 bases removed from V and 1 base from J, the gap between germline ends came to 6 bases. Complete variable domain (other parts from reference TRBV5-1 and TRBJ2-5): KAGVTQTPRYLIKTRGQQVTLSCSPISGHRSVSWYQQTPGQGLQFLFEYFSETQRNKGNFPGRFSGRQFSNSRSEMNVSTLELGDSALYLCASSFNGQETQYFGPGTRLLVL.